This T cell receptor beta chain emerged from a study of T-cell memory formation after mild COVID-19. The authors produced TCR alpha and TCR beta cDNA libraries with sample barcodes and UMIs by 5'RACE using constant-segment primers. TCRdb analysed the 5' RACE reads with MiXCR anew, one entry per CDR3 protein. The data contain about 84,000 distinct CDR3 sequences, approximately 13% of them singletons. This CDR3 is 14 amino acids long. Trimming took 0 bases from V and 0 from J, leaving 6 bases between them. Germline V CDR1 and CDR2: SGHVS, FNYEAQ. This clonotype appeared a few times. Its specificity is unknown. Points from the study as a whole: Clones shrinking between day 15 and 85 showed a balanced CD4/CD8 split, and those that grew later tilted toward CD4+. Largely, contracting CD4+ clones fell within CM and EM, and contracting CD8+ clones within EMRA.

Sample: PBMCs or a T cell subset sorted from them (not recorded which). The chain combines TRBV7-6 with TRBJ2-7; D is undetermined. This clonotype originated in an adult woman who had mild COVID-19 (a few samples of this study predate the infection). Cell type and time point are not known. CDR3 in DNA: TGTGCCAGCAGCTTAGCGGTCAGCTCCTACGAGCAGTACTTC. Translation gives CASSLAVSSYEQYF.